This T cell receptor (beta chain) was identified during a study of T cell responses to AZD1222 COVID-19 vaccine. Study-wide points: Reportedly, nearly half the spike-specific TCRs target unmutated variant regions. Elevations in Spike-specific TCR breadth and depth followed administration of two AZD1222 doses.

TCRdb's table, derived via immunoSEQ multiplex PCR, lists solely in-frame clones and lacks some. The sample contains about 100,000 clones, roughly nine tenths of which appear only once. Concerning this clone: As yet, its antigen is unknown.

The V and J ends lost 0 bases and 11 bases respectively, with 14 bases between them. The germline V gene encodes CDR1 SGHDT and CDR2 YYEEEE. The length of the CDR3 is 13 residues. The sample consisted of peripheral blood, taken 28 days after the second AZD1222 dose. V is TRBV5-6 and J is TRBJ1-1; perhaps TRBD1 as D (6 bases). This clonotype was obtained from an adult who received the AZD1222 COVID-19 vaccine. CDR3 DNA: TGTGCCAGCAGCTTGGCGGGGGCAGTCTCCGCTTTCTTT. This translates into CASSLAGAVSAFF.